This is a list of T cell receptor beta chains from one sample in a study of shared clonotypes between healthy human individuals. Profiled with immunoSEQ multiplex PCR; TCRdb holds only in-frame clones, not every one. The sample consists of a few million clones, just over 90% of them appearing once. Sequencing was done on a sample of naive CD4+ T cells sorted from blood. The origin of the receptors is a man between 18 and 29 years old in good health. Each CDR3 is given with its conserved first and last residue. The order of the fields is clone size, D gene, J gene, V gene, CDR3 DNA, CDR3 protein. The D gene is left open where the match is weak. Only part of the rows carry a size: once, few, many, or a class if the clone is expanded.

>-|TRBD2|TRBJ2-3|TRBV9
TGTGCCAGCACCCACTCGACTAGCGAGGACACAGATACGCAGTATTTT
CASTHSTSEDTDTQYF
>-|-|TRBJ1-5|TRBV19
TGTGCCAGTAGTGGCGGCGGCAGGGCTCAGCCCCAGCATTTT
CASSGGGRAQPQHF
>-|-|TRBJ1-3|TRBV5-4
TGTGCCAGCAGTAACAAAAAACAAGACAGGCCTTCTGGAAACACCATATATTTT
CASSNKKQDRPSGNTIYF
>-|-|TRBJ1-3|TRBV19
TGTGCCAGTAGTTCAGACGACAGTTTCTCTGGAAACACCATATATTTT
CASSSDDSFSGNTIYF
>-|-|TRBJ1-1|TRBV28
TGTGCCAGCAGTTACGGACGAACTGAAGCTTTCTTT
CASSYGRTEAFF
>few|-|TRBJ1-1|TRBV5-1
TGCGCCAGCAGCTTGGGCAGGGAAAACACTGAAGCTTTCTTT
CASSLGRENTEAFF
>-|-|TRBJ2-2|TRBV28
TGTGCCAGCCTGAGGGACACTAAGAACACCGGGGAGCTGTTTTTT
CASLRDTKNTGELFF
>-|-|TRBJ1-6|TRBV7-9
TGTGCCAGCAGCTTATGGGGGGGGACCGGGACGGGAACTAATTCACCCCTCCACTTT
CASSLWGGTGTGTNSPLHF
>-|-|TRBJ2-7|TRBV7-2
TGTGCCAGCAGCTCTCTAGTAAACTACGAGCAGTACTTC
CASSSLVNYEQYF
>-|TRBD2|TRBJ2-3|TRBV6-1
TGTGCCAGCAGTGATGCGGGACTAGGCACAGATACGCAGTATTTT
CASSDAGLGTDTQYF
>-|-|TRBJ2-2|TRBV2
TGTGCCAGCAGGTCCCAAATGAACACCGGGGAGCTGTTTTTT
CASRSQMNTGELFF
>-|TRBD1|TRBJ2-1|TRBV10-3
TGTGCCATCAGTGCCTCCGGGACAGGGGCACACAATGAGCAGTTCTTC
CAISASGTGAHNEQFF
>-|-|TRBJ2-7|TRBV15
TGTGCCACCAGCAGGGAGACAATAAGCTACGAGCAGTACTTC
CATSRETISYEQYF
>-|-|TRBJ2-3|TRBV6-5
TGTGCCAGCAGTTACAGGGGGGGAACAGATACGCAGTATTTT
CASSYRGGTDTQYF
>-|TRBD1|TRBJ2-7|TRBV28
TGTGCCAGCAGCCCCGGGACAGGTACCTACGAGCAGTACTTC
CASSPGTGTYEQYF
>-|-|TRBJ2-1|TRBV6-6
TGTGCCAGCAGTAAGGTCCGGGCGGCCGATGAGCAGTTCTTC
CASSKVRAADEQFF
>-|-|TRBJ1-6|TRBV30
TGTGCCTGGAACACAGGGCCGTCCCTCCACTTT
CAWNTGPSLHF
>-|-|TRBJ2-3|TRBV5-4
TGTGCCAGCAGCTACTCCACCACTAGCACAGATACGCAGTATTTT
CASSYSTTSTDTQYF
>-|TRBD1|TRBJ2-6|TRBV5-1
TGCGCCAGCAGCTTGGCCGGGACAGGGGAATCTGGGGCCAACGTCCTGACTTTC
CASSLAGTGESGANVLTF
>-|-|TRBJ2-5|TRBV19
TGTGCCAGTAGTTTTCGATCGGGGACTCAAGAGACCCAGTACTTC
CASSFRSGTQETQYF
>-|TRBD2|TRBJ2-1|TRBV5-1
TGCGCCACCGCGCACGTCGGGGGGGATGAGCAGTTCTTC
CATAHVGGDEQFF
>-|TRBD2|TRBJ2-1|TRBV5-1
TGCGCCAGCAGCTTGGCCTCCGGGAGGGGCTCCTACAATGAGCAGTTCTTC
CASSLASGRGSYNEQFF
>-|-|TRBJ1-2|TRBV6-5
TGTGCCAGCAGATCACTCTCAGGGACGGGCTACACCTTC
CASRSLSGTGYTF
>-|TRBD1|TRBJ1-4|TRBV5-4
TGTGCCAGCAGTTTGGGACAGGGAGAGGGAAAACTGTTTTTT
CASSLGQGEGKLFF
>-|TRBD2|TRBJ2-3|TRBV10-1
TGCGCCAGCAGTAAGTCGATGCTAGCGGGGGACCTCTTCCCCCGTGGCACAGATACGCAGTATTTT
CASSKSMLAGDLFPRGTDTQYF
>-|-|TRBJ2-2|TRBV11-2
TGTGCCAGCAGACGGTTTGGCCAGGAAAACACCGGGGAGCTGTTTTTT
CASRRFGQENTGELFF
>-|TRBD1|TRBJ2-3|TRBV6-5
TGTGCCAGCATCTCGCTCAGGGGGGATACGCAGTATTTT
CASISLRGDTQYF
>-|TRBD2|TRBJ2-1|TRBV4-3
TGCGCCAGCAGCCAAGGGGTAGCGGGAGGCGGGAGCTCCTACAATGAGCAGTTCTTC
CASSQGVAGGGSSYNEQFF
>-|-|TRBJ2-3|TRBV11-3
TGTGCCAGCAGCTTAGATGGGGGGACTAGCACAGATACGCAGTATTTT
CASSLDGGTSTDTQYF
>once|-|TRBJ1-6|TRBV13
TGTGCCAGCAGCTTAGGTTCGGGACCCCCCCTCCACTTT
CASSLGSGPPLHF
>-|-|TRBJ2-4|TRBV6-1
TGTGCCAGCAGTGAACACGCTCGGGGGGCCAAAAACATTCAGTACTTC
CASSEHARGAKNIQYF
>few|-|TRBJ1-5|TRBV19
TGTGCCAGTAGCATAGACATTAGCAATCAGCCCCAGCATTTT
CASSIDISNQPQHF
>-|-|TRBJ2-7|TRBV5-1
TGCGCCAGCAGCTTGGATCGGGACGGGTTCGGCGAGCAGTACTTC
CASSLDRDGFGEQYF
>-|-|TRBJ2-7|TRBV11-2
TGTGCCAGCAGGCCGTCCGGCAGAACCTACGAGCAGTACTTC
CASRPSGRTYEQYF
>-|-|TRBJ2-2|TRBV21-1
TGTGCCAGCAGCAGTCAAAGAAGGCCCGGGGAGCTGTTTTTT
CASSSQRRPGELFF
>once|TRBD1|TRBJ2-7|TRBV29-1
TGCAGCGTTGTTCGGACAGGTACCTACGAGCAGTACTTC
CSVVRTGTYEQYF
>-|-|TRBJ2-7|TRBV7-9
TGTGCCAGCAGCTTAGCCGGGGGAGCTTTATACGAGCAGTACTTC
CASSLAGGALYEQYF
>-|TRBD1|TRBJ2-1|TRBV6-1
TGTGCCAGCCTCACCGGGACAGTGACCTACAATGAGCAGTTCTTC
CASLTGTVTYNEQFF
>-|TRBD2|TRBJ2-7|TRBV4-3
TGCGCCAGCAGCCAAGGAGCTTTAGCGGGAGGGCTCTACGAGCAGTACTTC
CASSQGALAGGLYEQYF
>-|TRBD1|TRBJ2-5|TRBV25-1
TGTGCCAGTGCGCGTACAGGGGGGATCCAAGAGACCCAGTACTTC
CASARTGGIQETQYF
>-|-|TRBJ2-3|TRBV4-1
TGCGCCAGCAGGGCGACAGCTCTCGCAGATACGCAGTATTTT
CASRATALADTQYF
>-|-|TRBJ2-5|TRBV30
TGTGCCTGGAGTGGAAGCGACCAAGAGACCCAGTACTTC
CAWSGSDQETQYF
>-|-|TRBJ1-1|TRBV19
TGTGCCAGTAGTATAGATCTCCGGCCTATAGGGGCTGAAGCTTTCTTT
CASSIDLRPIGAEAFF
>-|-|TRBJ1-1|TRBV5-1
TGCGCCAGCAGCTTTGAAGGTTACACTGAAGCTTTCTTT
CASSFEGYTEAFF
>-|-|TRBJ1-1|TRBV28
TGTGCCAGCAGTTTAGAGGTTGACAGATTAACTCTCTTT
CASSLEVDRLTLF
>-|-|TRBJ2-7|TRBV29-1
TGCAGCGTTTCTAGGGGGGTCGAGCAGTACTTC
CSVSRGVEQYF
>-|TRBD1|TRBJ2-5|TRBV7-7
TGTGCTAGCAGCCTCCTTGACAGGGCCACACAAGAGACCCAGTACTTC
CASSLLDRATQETQYF
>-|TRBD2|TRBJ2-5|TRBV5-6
TGTGCCAGCAGCTTGGAACTAGCGGGGGATTTTTGGAAGACCCAGTACTTC
CASSLELAGDFWKTQYF
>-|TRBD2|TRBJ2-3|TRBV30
TGTGCCTGGAGTGTACGGGGCGGGGGTACAGATACGCAGTATTTT
CAWSVRGGGTDTQYF
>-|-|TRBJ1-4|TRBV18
TGTGCCAGCTCACCACGCGGGGGGACTAATGAAAAACTGTTTTTT
CASSPRGGTNEKLFF
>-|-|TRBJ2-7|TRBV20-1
TGCAGTGCTAGATCTAGCTACGAGCAGTACTTC
CSARSSYEQYF
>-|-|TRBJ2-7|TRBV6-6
TGTGCCAGCAGTTCTTCCGTGTTCGGCGAGCAGTACTTC
CASSSSVFGEQYF
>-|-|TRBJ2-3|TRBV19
TGTGCCAGTAGTTCCCGCACAGATACGCAGTATTTT
CASSSRTDTQYF
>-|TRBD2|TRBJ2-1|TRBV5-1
TGCGCCAGCCGCGGACTAGCGGGAGAGGGGAATGAGCAGTTCTTC
CASRGLAGEGNEQFF
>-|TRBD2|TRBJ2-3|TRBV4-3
TGCGCCAGCAGCCGTACGGGGGGGCCAGATACGCAGTATTTT
CASSRTGGPDTQYF